The sequence of this TCR beta chain was determined in a study of blood T cell repertoires in COVID-19. Turning to the study itself: T cells, B-cell-depleted T cells, or PBMCs provided the cDNA or gDNA that served as material.

The CDR3 totals 17 residues. V gave up 1 base and J gave up 0 bases, with 16 bases separating them. Germline CDR1 is LGHDT and CDR2 is YNNKEL (reference sequence). Participants, roughly 18 to 90 years old, spanned approximately 26 US areas. Two negative PCRs, clearance, or symptom resolution had been documented for recovered Cohort 3 donors. The method was immunoSEQ multiplex PCR; TCRdb's version includes in-frame clones alone and lacks a portion of them. The repertoire consists of around 300,000 clones, with roughly 86% occurring once and the leading ten covering more than 9%. The sequencing sample was made of PBMCs or T cells enriched from blood (not recorded which). This sequence originates from a woman aged 25 to 45 who had recovered from COVID-19. The V gene is TRBV3-1 (or the pseudogene TRBV3-2), the J gene TRBJ2-7; weak D call: TRBD1 (5 bases). CDR3 sequence: CASSQGQGIHYSYEQYF. CDR3 coding DNA: TGTGCCAGCAGCCAAGGGCAGGGAATCCATTACTCCTACGAGCAGTACTTC.